These 28 T cell receptor beta chains were all obtained from the same sample, sequenced in a study of shared T cell receptors in the human thymus. Sequencing used immunoSEQ multiplex PCR; TCRdb keeps in-frame clones, though not all of them. In the table there are 650,000 to 950,000 clones, approximately 85% of which are singletons. These data were likewise used in another study, on human thymus T cells.

The specimen was thymocytes. These receptor sequences come from a girl less than two years old with a congenital heart defect.

V gene TRBV15 combines with J gene TRBJ1-1; D ambiguous. The CDR3 runs to 14 residues. The germline V and J ends were trimmed by 5 bases and 0 bases, with 10 bases remaining between them. The germline gives CDR1 LNHNV, CDR2 YYDKDF (reference sequence). The CDR3 DNA sequence: TGTGCCACCAGCCGGGAACATATGAACACTGAAGCTTTCTTT. As protein: CATSREHMNTEAFF.

The V call is TRBV2, the J call TRBJ2-3; 8 bases line up with TRBD1. CDR1 and CDR2 from the germline V gene are SNHLY and FYNNEI. V was clipped by 6 bases and J by 4 bases; unmatched bases: 3. This CDR3 has 13 amino acids. CDR3 in DNA: TGTGCCAGCAGACAGGGGGTGGCAGATACGCAGTATTTT. Its protein product is CASRQGVADTQYF.

The J gene is TRBJ1-6, the V gene TRBV28; D might be TRBD1 (6 bases). The CDR3 sequence is 15 residues long. Per the germline V gene, CDR1 is MDHEN and CDR2 is SYDVKM. The V end lost 6 bases, the J end lost 5 bases, and 14 bases lay between the germline ends. CDR3 bases: TGTGCCAGCAGCCACAGGGAGGGGGATAATTCACCCCTCCACTTT. Translating gives CASSHREGDNSPLHF.

The chain combines TRBV27 with TRBJ2-1; a possible D gene is TRBD2 (6 bases). The germline gives CDR1 MNHEY, CDR2 SMNVEV (reference sequence). V lost 3 bases to trimming and J lost 7 bases, with 25 bases between them. CDR3 length: 18 amino acids. The CDR3 is CASSFTLNNRDSENEQFF. CDR3 nucleotide sequence: TGTGCCAGCAGTTTCACCCTCAACAACCGGGACTCCGAAAATGAGCAGTTCTTC.

The rearrangement uses TRBV6-1 and TRBJ1-5; D is undetermined. Germline assignment: CDR1 MNHNS and CDR2 SASEGT. Trimming shortened V by 1 base and J by 2 bases, and 12 bases separated the two germline ends. CDR3 length: 16 residues. In DNA form, the CDR3 reads TGTGCCAGCAGTGAAGACACCCAGTATCGCAATCAGCCCCAGCATTTT. It encodes CASSEDTQYRNQPQHF.

The chain has TRBV27 and TRBJ1-4, with D uncertain. Trimming left V 2 bases short and J 8 bases short, with 18 bases between. Germline-derived CDR1 and CDR2 are MNHEY and SMNVEV (reference sequence). The CDR3 is 16 amino acids. The CDR3 loop is CASSLKGEGGEEKLFF. DNA for the CDR3: TGTGCCAGCAGTTTAAAGGGCGAAGGTGGGGAGGAAAAACTGTTTTTT.

The chain has TRBV4-1 and TRBJ1-5; D not certain. This CDR3 is built from 15 residues. From germline, CDR1 is MGHRA and CDR2 YSYEKL. The V end was cut by 1 base, the J end by 4 bases, with 11 bases between. CDR3: CASSQGLRGNQPQHF. The DNA for the CDR3 is TGCGCCAGCAGCCAAGGTTTGAGAGGGAATCAGCCCCAGCATTTT.

This chain links TRBV19 with TRBJ1-1; D possibly corresponds to TRBD1 (5 bases). Germline CDR1 reads LNHDA; CDR2 reads SQIVND (reference sequence). Trimming left V 3 bases short and J 4 bases short, with 12 bases between. The CDR3 is 14 residues long. CDR3 in amino acids: CASSIAGMVTEAFF. The CDR3 DNA reads as TGTGCCAGTAGTATTGCAGGGATGGTCACTGAAGCTTTCTTT.

The chain is built from TRBV7-9 and TRBJ2-3; D may be TRBD2 (5 bases). Trimming stripped 11 bases from V and 4 bases from J, with 19 bases between. Germline lookup yields CDR1 SEHNR and CDR2 FQNEAQ (reference sequence). The CDR3 extends over 14 amino acids. The CDR3 here is CALPMRGSADTQYF. In DNA, the CDR3 is TGTGCCCTCCCCATGCGAGGGAGCGCAGATACGCAGTATTTT. Looking up the rest from reference TRBV7-9 and TRBJ2-3 gives the full variable domain: DTGVSQNPRHKITKRGQNVTFRCDPISEHNRLYWYRQTLGQGPEFLTYFQNEAQLEKSRLLSDRFSAERPKGSFSTLEIQRTEQGDSAMYLCALPMRGSADTQYFGPGTRLTVL.

The CDR3 sequence is CASRVRGGHGYTF. In DNA, the CDR3 is TGTGCCAGCAGGGTACGGGGTGGGCATGGCTACACCTTC. The chain carries TRBV27 and TRBJ1-2; no firm D call. The V end lost 6 bases, the J end lost 6 bases, and 14 bases lay between the germline ends. CDR1 is MNHEY and CDR2 is SMNVEV in the germline V gene (reference sequence). CDR3 length: 13 residues.

V and J are TRBV7-2 and TRBJ1-6; no definite D call. Germline loops: CDR1 SGHTA, CDR2 FQGNSA. V was pared by 1 base and J by 0 bases, with 10 bases between. The CDR3 spans 17 residues. The CDR3 DNA reads TGTGCCAGCAGCTTAGGTCCGGGGAGCTCCTATAATTCACCCCTCCACTTT. Its protein is CASSLGPGSSYNSPLHF.

The V call is TRBV5-4, the J call TRBJ1-2, with unresolved D. This CDR3 is 17 amino acids long. From germline, CDR1 is SGHNT and CDR2 YYREEE (reference sequence). V dropped 4 bases and J dropped 0 bases, with 19 bases sitting between them. This CDR3 is CASSNQSPQTTNYGYTF. DNA for the CDR3: TGTGCCAGCAGCAATCAATCCCCACAGACGACTAACTATGGCTACACCTTC.

V and J are TRBV30 and TRBJ2-7, with a tentative D call TRBD2 (5 bases). Germline V gene sequence: CDR1 GTSNPN, CDR2 SVGIG (reference sequence). Trimming pared 3 bases from V and 1 base from J, leaving 13 bases between. The CDR3 sequence is 14 residues long. This chain's CDR3 is CAWREGVGSYEQYF. The CDR3 DNA is TGTGCCTGGAGAGAGGGTGTGGGGTCCTACGAGCAGTACTTC.

The V and J genes are TRBV27 and TRBJ1-1, with unresolved D. The CDR3 covers 13 residues. V was clipped by 6 bases and J by 0 bases, with 8 bases between them. Per germline, CDR1 MNHEY and CDR2 SMNVEV (reference sequence). This CDR3 is CASRDSMNTEAFF. In DNA, the CDR3 is TGTGCCAGCAGGGACTCCATGAACACTGAAGCTTTCTTT.

This clone has just a few counts. The chain recombines TRBV9 with TRBJ1-2, with D possibly matching TRBD1 (6 bases). CDR1 and CDR2 (germline): SGDLS, YYNGEE. Deletions cut 4 bases from V and 6 bases from J, with 13 bases between. The CDR3 runs to 13 residues. CDR3 sequence: CASSRRQDNGYTF. For the CDR3, the DNA is TGTGCCAGCAGCCGACGACAGGACAATGGCTACACCTTC.

The rearrangement uses TRBV5-6 and TRBJ1-1; 9 bases are shared with TRBD1. Germline values: CDR1 SGHDT, CDR2 YYEEEE. V trimming: 5 bases; J trimming: 2 bases; junction bases outside the gene matches: 13. The CDR3 extends over 17 amino acids. This chain's CDR3 is CASSHPTGGAHNTEAFF. CDR3 DNA sequence: TGTGCCAGCAGTCACCCCACAGGGGGCGCCCACAACACTGAAGCTTTCTTT.

The chain links TRBV30 to TRBJ1-4; D possibly corresponds to TRBD1 (5 bases). V was shortened by 1 base and J by 8 bases, with 8 bases between the two germline ends. Per the germline V gene, CDR1 is GTSNPN and CDR2 is SVGIG (reference sequence). The CDR3 runs 12 residues. CDR3 residues: CAWSEGLEKLFF. CDR3 DNA sequence: TGTGCCTGGAGTGAGGGGCTGGAAAAACTGTTTTTT.

In DNA, the CDR3 is TGCGCCAGCAGCCTGGAGGAGGCACCTGGAAACACCATATATTTT. Translating gives CASSLEEAPGNTIYF. The chain uses TRBV5-1 and TRBJ1-3; no reliable D call. The CDR3 is made up of 15 amino acids. V lost 4 bases, J lost 2 bases, and 13 bases lay in between. Germline V lookup: CDR1 SGHRS, CDR2 YFSETQ.

This chain joins TRBV5-1 and TRBJ1-3, with 7 bases matching TRBD1. The CDR3 spans 18 residues. Germline V gene sequence: CDR1 SGHRS, CDR2 YFSETQ. Trimming at V came to 1 base and at J to 2 bases, leaving 12 bases not matched to a gene. The CDR3 nucleotides are TGCGCCAGCAGCTTGAGCGCCAAGATTGGACAGGCTGGAAACACCATATATTTT. It specifies CASSLSAKIGQAGNTIYF.

The chain employs TRBV27 and TRBJ2-7, with D maybe TRBD1 (7 bases). The CDR3 covers 14 residues. CDR1 and CDR2 from the germline V gene are MNHEY and SMNVEV (reference sequence). Trimming shortened V by 2 bases and J by 3 bases, and 11 bases separated the two germline ends. CDR3 bases: TGTGCCAGCAGTTTACAGGGGGGTCTCTACGAGCAGTACTTC. Translation gives CASSLQGGLYEQYF.

This chain connects TRBV4-1 to TRBJ1-2; 7 positions match TRBD1. The CDR3 has 16 amino acids. The germline CDR1 and CDR2 sequences are MGHRA and YSYEKL. J was trimmed by 4 bases and V by 1 base; bases with no gene match: 9. CDR3 amino acids: CASSQGRDSLIYGYTF. CDR3 nucleotides: TGCGCCAGCAGCCAAGGAAGGGACAGCCTCATCTATGGCTACACCTTC.

The chain couples TRBV5-8 to TRBJ1-2, with 8 bases identical to TRBD1. V trimming: 1 base; J trimming: 6 bases; junction bases outside the gene matches: 8. From germline, CDR1 is SGHTS and CDR2 YDEGEE. This CDR3 contains 15 residues. As DNA, the CDR3 is TGTGCCAGCAGCTTGATGGACAGGGACTATGATGGCTACACCTTC. Encoded protein: CASSLMDRDYDGYTF. The full variable domain, in which reference TRBV5-8 and TRBJ1-2 provide the parts outside the CDR3, is EAGVTQSPTHLIKTRGQQATLRCSPISGHTSVYWYQQALGLGLQFLLWYDEGEERNRGNFPPRFSGRQFPNYSSELNVNALELEDSALYLCASSLMDRDYDGYTFGSGTRLTVV.

J is TRBJ2-1 and V is TRBV10-2, with D perhaps TRBD2 (6 bases). Per the germline V gene, CDR1 is WSHSY and CDR2 is SAAADI. V was shortened by 6 bases and J by 1 base, with 16 bases between the two germline ends. This CDR3 comprises 16 residues. The CDR3 bases are TGCGCCAGCAGACCCCAGGGACTTACGTCCTACAATGAGCAGTTCTTC. It is translated as CASRPQGLTSYNEQFF.

In DNA, the CDR3 is TGCGCCAGCAGCCAAGAAGGGACTGCCCATACGCAGTATTTT. Amino acids: CASSQEGTAHTQYF. The genes are TRBV4-3 and TRBJ2-3; maybe TRBD2 (6 bases). Germline lookup yields CDR1 LGHNA and CDR2 YSLEER. The ends were cut back, 0 bases at V and 7 bases at J, with 11 bases in the middle. The CDR3 sequence is 14 residues long.

The chain links TRBV2 to TRBJ2-1; D gene uncertain. V lost 7 bases to trimming and J lost 0 bases, with 10 bases between them. Per the germline V gene, CDR1 is SNHLY and CDR2 is FYNNEI. This CDR3 is 14 amino acids long. The CDR3 nucleotides read TGTGCCAGCATGGTCCCCAGCTCCTACAATGAGCAGTTCTTC. It yields the protein CASMVPSSYNEQFF.

CDR3 residues: CASSDRAGNQPQHF. The CDR3 bases are TGTGCCAGCAGTGACAGGGCGGGCAATCAGCCCCAGCATTTT. J is TRBJ1-5 and V is TRBV28, with TRBD1 matching 7 bases. The V gene's germline CDR1 is MDHEN and CDR2 SYDVKM. This CDR3 has 14 amino acids. J gave up 2 bases and V 5 bases, and 3 bases lay outside the gene matches.

This clone appeared a few times. The chain has TRBV6-5 and TRBJ1-2, with TRBD1 matching over 7 bases. Germline V gives CDR1 MNHEY, CDR2 SVGAGI. The CDR3 has 13 residues. The V gene end was trimmed by 6 bases and the J gene end by 8 bases; junction bases not matched to a gene: 9. CDR3 coding DNA: TGTGCCAGCAGCCCACAGGGGACGGAAGGCTACACCTTC. As protein: CASSPQGTEGYTF.

The genes are TRBV11-2 and TRBJ2-1; D is possibly TRBD1 (6 bases). V lost 7 bases to trimming and J lost 6 bases, with 19 bases between them. The germline V gene encodes CDR1 SGHAT and CDR2 FQNNGV. CDR3 length: 15 amino acids. The CDR3 loop reads CASTFLSLGGNEQFF. CDR3 coding DNA: TGTGCCAGCACCTTTCTGAGTCTAGGGGGCAATGAGCAGTTCTTC.